The 19 T cell receptor beta chains below come from one sample, sequenced in a study of blood T cell repertoires in COVID-19. Clones were sequenced by immunoSEQ multiplex PCR, and TCRdb holds only the in-frame ones, with some missing. The data hold 200,000 to 300,000 clones, with approximately 89% observed a single time. Sequencing was performed on PBMCs or T cells enriched from blood (not recorded which). These receptors came from a woman aged 40 to 50 with acute COVID-19.

This rearrangement joins TRBV14 to TRBJ1-3; D gene unclear. Germline lookup yields CDR1 SGHDN and CDR2 FVKESK. V gave up 0 bases and J gave up 0 bases, with 9 bases separating them. This CDR3 is built from 16 residues. This CDR3 reads CASSQEWPFSGNTIYF. The DNA for the CDR3 is TGTGCCAGCAGCCAAGAGTGGCCGTTCTCTGGAAACACCATATATTTT.

The sample holds one count of this clone. The chain has TRBV29-1 and TRBJ1-3; maybe TRBD1 (5 bases). The germline CDR1 and CDR2 sequences are SQVTM and ANQGSEA. The germline V and J ends were trimmed by 4 bases and 1 base, with 5 bases remaining between them. The CDR3 is made up of 12 amino acids. CDR3 sequence (DNA): TGCAGCGTTGCAGGGTCTGGAAACACCATATATTTT. Translating gives CSVAGSGNTIYF.

Details on this clone: Additional DNA sequences in this sample encode the identical CDR3. J is TRBJ2-1 and V is TRBV7-2, with TRBD2 matching over 14 bases. Germline values: CDR1 SGHTA, CDR2 FQGNSA. V was clipped by 0 bases and J by 6 bases; unmatched bases: 1. CDR3 size: 16 residues. The CDR3 nucleotides are TGTGCCAGCAGCTTAGCAGGGACTAGCGGGAGCAATGAGCAGTTCTTC. It codes for CASSLAGTSGSNEQFF.

The chain employs TRBV10-3 and TRBJ1-1, with D tentatively TRBD1 (5 bases). The CDR3 length is 12 residues. The germline V gene encodes CDR1 ENHRY and CDR2 SYGVKD. The V gene lost 6 bases and the J gene lost 4 bases, with 9 bases spanning the gap. The CDR3 is CAIRGRSTEAFF. CDR3 sequence (DNA): TGTGCCATCAGGGGGCGTAGCACTGAAGCTTTCTTT.

The table lists this clone with a few counts. The chain links TRBV10-3 to TRBJ1-2, with 9 bases that match TRBD1. This CDR3 contains 17 residues. V gave up 2 bases and J gave up 4 bases; unmatched junction bases: 11. Looked up from germline, CDR1 is ENHRY and CDR2 is SYGVKD. CDR3 bases: TGTGCCATCAGTGAGCCCCCCCCGGACAGGGGAGTCTATGGCTACACCTTC. It encodes CAISEPPPDRGVYGYTF.

This chain uses TRBV30 with TRBJ1-4; D remains unclear. CDR3 length: 12 residues. V lost 3 bases and J 6 bases, leaving 8 bases between the germline ends. The germline gives CDR1 GTSNPN, CDR2 SVGIG (reference sequence). CDR3 amino acids: CAWRGSYEKLFF. CDR3 in DNA: TGTGCCTGGAGGGGGAGTTATGAAAAACTGTTTTTT.

The chain combines TRBV5-4 with TRBJ1-2; TRBD1 aligns across 7 bases. The CDR3 extends over 14 amino acids. Germline V gene sequence: CDR1 SGHNT, CDR2 YYREEE (reference sequence). Trimming took 1 base from V and 3 from J; bases not matched to a gene: 3. This chain's CDR3 is CASSLQGDHYGYTF. The CDR3 DNA reads TGTGCCAGCAGCTTGCAGGGGGACCACTATGGCTACACCTTC.

This sequence joins TRBV30 and TRBJ1-1, with 8 bases matching TRBD1. Germline V gene sequence: CDR1 GTSNPN, CDR2 SVGIG (reference sequence). The CDR3 sequence is 14 residues long. The ends lost 4 bases at V and 5 bases at J; junction bases unmatched: 9. Here the CDR3 DNA reads TGTGCCTGGATCCTAACAGGGGGTTGGACTGAAGCTTTCTTT. It encodes CAWILTGGWTEAFF.

This chain uses TRBV6-4 with TRBJ2-2; TRBD2 aligns across 12 bases. Germline values: CDR1 MRHNA, CDR2 SNTAGT. Germline trimming cut 6 bases from V and 5 bases from J; bases unmatched to any gene: 1. CDR3 length: 14 residues. CDR3 sequence reads: CASRGTSGTGELFF. The CDR3 nucleotides read TGTGCCAGCAGAGGGACTAGCGGGACCGGGGAGCTGTTTTTT.

The chain is built from TRBV4-3 and TRBJ2-7; perhaps TRBD1 as D (6 bases). The V end lost 0 bases, the J end lost 1 base, and 13 bases lay between the germline ends. In germline, CDR1 is LGHNA, CDR2 YSLEER. The CDR3 extends over 16 amino acids. DNA for the CDR3: TGCGCCAGCAGCCAAGACGGACGGACAGCATCCTACGAGCAGTACGTC. As protein: CASSQDGRTASYEQYV.

This clone was picked up one time. This sequence joins TRBV11-2 and TRBJ2-3; no reliable D call. The CDR3 totals 12 residues. The germline gives CDR1 SGHAT, CDR2 FQNNGV. V dropped 4 bases and J dropped 10 bases, with 12 bases sitting between them. The CDR3: CASSYLDLAQYF. For the CDR3, the DNA is TGTGCCAGCAGCTACCTAGACTTGGCGCAGTATTTT.

CDR3 amino acids: CSVVASGGTDVRYF. CDR3 DNA sequence: TGCAGCGTTGTGGCTAGCGGGGGGACCGACGTGAGGTATTTT. The V and J genes are TRBV29-1 and TRBJ2-3; the match to TRBD2 covers 11 bases. J was trimmed by 14 bases and V by 4 bases; bases with no gene match: 14. This CDR3 is built from 14 residues. Germline lookup yields CDR1 SQVTM and CDR2 ANQGSEA.

This chain uses TRBV18 with TRBJ2-1; TRBD2 matches 8 bases. The CDR3 length is 16 residues. In germline, CDR1 is KGHSH, CDR2 LQKENI. V lost 2 bases and J lost 9; bases outside the gene matches: 12. CDR3 bases: TGTGCCAGCTCACCAACTAGCGGACCCTACAATAGTGAGCAGTTCTTC. Protein product: CASSPTSGPYNSEQFF.

V gene TRBV18 combines with J gene TRBJ2-7; 9 nucleotides line up with TRBD2. The CDR3 extends over 14 amino acids. Germline loops: CDR1 KGHSH, CDR2 LQKENI. V lost 1 base to trimming and J lost 7 bases; unmatched junction nucleotides: 5. For the CDR3, the DNA is TGTGCCAGCTCACCACTTCAAGCGGGAGGTGAGCAGTACGTC. Translated, it gives CASSPLQAGGEQYV.

This clone was found a few times. The V call is TRBV9, the J call TRBJ2-1; D remains ambiguous. The V end lost 3 bases, the J end lost 1 base, and 8 bases lay between the germline ends. This CDR3 contains 14 residues. CDR1 and CDR2 (germline): SGDLS, YYNGEE. CDR3 coding DNA: TGTGCCAGCAGCGCACTTGGTTCCTACAATGAGCAGTTCTTC. Its translation is CASSALGSYNEQFF.

Comment on this clone: An end of the junction does not agree with germline; a read error may underlie this. The chain recombines TRBV29-1 with TRBJ1-3; D unresolved. The CDR3 has 14 residues. Germline assignment: CDR1 SQVTM and CDR2 ANQGSEA. Written as DNA, the CDR3 is TGCAGCGCTGAAGATCGGAGCTCTGGAAACACCATATATTTT. This codes for CSAEDRSSGNTIYF.

V usage is TRBV29-1 and J usage is TRBJ1-2; no firm D call. V was trimmed by 6 bases and J by 7 bases, leaving 12 bases between them. Germline assignment: CDR1 SQVTM and CDR2 ANQGSEA. This CDR3 spans 11 amino acids. CDR3 DNA sequence: TGCAGCGTCGTCGGAGTAGGTGGCTACACCTTC. This codes for CSVVGVGGYTF.

V gene TRBV4-1 combines with J gene TRBJ1-4, with D possibly being TRBD1 (5 bases). The CDR3 runs to 11 residues. The V gene's germline CDR1 is MGHRA and CDR2 YSYEKL. The V and J ends lost 7 bases and 8 bases respectively, with 8 bases between them. The CDR3 spells CASTRGEKLFF. The CDR3 region has the DNA TGCGCCAGCACCCGGGGGGAAAAACTGTTTTTT.

The gene calls are TRBV10-3 and TRBJ2-3; 9 nucleotides agree with TRBD1. Germline loops: CDR1 ENHRY, CDR2 SYGVKD. CDR3 size: 16 residues. V gave up 4 bases and J gave up 3 bases; unmatched junction bases: 8. The CDR3 spells CAISGRTGVETDTQYF. As DNA, the CDR3 is TGTGCCATCAGTGGACGGACAGGGGTTGAGACAGATACGCAGTATTTT.